The entry below describes one T cell receptor (beta chain). The CDR3 runs to 16 residues. The trim removed 6 bases at V and 2 bases at J, leaving 8 bases unmatched. Germline values: CDR1 LNHNV, CDR2 YYDKDF (reference sequence). This sample was included in a study of T cell responses to AZD1222 COVID-19 vaccine. The table came from immunoSEQ multiplex PCR; TCRdb's copy has only in-frame clones and leaves some out. Found here are about 150,000 clones, about 90% of them singletons; the top ten hold 1.5% to 2%. V gene TRBV15 combines with J gene TRBJ1-4; 8 nucleotides line up with TRBD1. This clonotype originated in an adult in good health. Sample: peripheral blood, taken on day 0 of AZD1222 vaccination. Written as DNA, the CDR3 is TGTGCCACCAGTCCCTTGACAGGGGTGACTAATGAAAAACTGTTTTTT. Protein sequence: CATSPLTGVTNEKLFF.